This paragraph reports one T cell receptor (beta chain). This sample was included in a study of blood T cell repertoires in COVID-19. About the study: Nucleic acid was either cDNA or gDNA, and it came from T cells, B-cell-depleted T cells, or PBMCs.

The table came from immunoSEQ multiplex PCR; TCRdb's copy has only in-frame clones and leaves some out. The top ten hold around 3.5% of the sample, which has about 64,000 clones, just over 85% seen once. J lost 7 bases, V lost 2 bases, and 6 bases had no gene match. This CDR3 is built from 15 residues. Germline V gene lookup returns CDR1 SGHDT and CDR2 YYEEEE. Sequencing used peripheral blood. The TCR sequence derives from a man aged 45-60 years with active COVID-19. The chain joins TRBV5-6 to TRBJ1-4, with TRBD1 matching 9 bases. The CDR3 is CASSFGGQGSEKLFF. The CDR3 DNA sequence: TGTGCCAGCAGCTTTGGGGGACAGGGTTCTGAAAAACTGTTTTTT.